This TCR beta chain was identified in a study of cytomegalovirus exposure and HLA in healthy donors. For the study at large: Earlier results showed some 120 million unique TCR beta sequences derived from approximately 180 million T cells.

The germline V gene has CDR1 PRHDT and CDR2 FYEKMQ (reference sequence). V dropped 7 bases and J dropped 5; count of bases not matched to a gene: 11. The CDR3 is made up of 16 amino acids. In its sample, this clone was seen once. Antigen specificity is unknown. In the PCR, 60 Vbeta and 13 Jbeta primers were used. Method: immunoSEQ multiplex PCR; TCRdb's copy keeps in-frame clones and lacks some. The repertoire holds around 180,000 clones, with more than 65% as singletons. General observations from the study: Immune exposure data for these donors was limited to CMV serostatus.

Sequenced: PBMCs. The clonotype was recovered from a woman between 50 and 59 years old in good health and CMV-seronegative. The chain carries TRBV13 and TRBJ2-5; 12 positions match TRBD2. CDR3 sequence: CASTERRLAGAETQYF. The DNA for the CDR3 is TGTGCCAGCACCGAGCGGCGACTAGCGGGAGCTGAGACCCAGTACTTC.